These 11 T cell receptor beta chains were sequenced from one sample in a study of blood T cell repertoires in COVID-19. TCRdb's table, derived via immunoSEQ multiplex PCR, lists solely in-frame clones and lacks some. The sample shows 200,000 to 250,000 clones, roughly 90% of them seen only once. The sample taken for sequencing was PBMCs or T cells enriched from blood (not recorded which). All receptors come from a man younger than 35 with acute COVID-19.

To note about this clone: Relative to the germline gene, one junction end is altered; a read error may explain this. In nucleotides, the CDR3 is TGTGCCAGCAGCTTGGGGACAGCCGAGAATTTT. Amino acids: CASSLGTAENF. J is TRBJ1-5 and V is TRBV5-6; maybe TRBD1 (6 bases). Germline CDR1 SGHDT, CDR2 YYEEEE. This CDR3 has 11 amino acids.

CDR3 residues: CASSFDYRTSGRGGGELFF. In nucleotides, the CDR3 is TGTGCCAGCAGTTTTGACTATAGGACTAGCGGGAGAGGGGGCGGGGAGCTGTTTTTT. V gene TRBV28 combines with J gene TRBJ2-2, with TRBD2 matching over 13 bases. V lost 3 bases, J lost 7 bases, and 14 bases stayed unmatched. This CDR3 spans 19 amino acids. CDR1 and CDR2 from the germline V gene are MDHEN and SYDVKM.

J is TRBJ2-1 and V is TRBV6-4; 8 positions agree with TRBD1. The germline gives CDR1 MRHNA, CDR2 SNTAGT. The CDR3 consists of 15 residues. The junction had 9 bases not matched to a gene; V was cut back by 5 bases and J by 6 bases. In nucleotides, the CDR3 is TGTGCCAGCAGTACAGGGGGATCTTTGGGCAATGAGCAGTTCTTC. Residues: CASSTGGSLGNEQFF.

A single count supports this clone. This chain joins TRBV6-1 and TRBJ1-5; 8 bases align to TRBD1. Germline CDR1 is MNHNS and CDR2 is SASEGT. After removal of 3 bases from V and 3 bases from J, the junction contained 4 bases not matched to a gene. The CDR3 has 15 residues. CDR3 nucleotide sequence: TGTGCCAGCAGTGAGGGACAGGTTCCCAATCAGCCCCAGCATTTT. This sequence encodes CASSEGQVPNQPQHF.

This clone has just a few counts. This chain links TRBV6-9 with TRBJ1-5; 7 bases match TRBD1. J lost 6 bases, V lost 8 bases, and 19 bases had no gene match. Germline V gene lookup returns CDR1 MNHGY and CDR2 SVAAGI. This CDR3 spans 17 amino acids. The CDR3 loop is CASQVSETGTVRQPQHF. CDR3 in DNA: TGTGCCAGCCAAGTTAGCGAGACCGGGACAGTGCGTCAGCCCCAGCATTTT.

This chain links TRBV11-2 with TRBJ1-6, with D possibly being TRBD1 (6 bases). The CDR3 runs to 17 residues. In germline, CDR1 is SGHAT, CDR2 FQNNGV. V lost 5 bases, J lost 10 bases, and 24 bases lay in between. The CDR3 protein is CASSPISGGHRESPLHF. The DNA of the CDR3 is TGTGCCAGCAGCCCTATTTCGGGGGGGCATCGCGAGTCACCCCTCCACTTT.

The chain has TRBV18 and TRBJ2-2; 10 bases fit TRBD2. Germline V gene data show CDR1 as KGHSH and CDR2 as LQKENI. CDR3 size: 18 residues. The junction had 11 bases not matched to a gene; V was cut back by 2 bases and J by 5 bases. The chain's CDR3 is CASSPSGLGTSVTGELFF. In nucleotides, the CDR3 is TGTGCCAGCTCACCAAGTGGCTTAGGGACTAGCGTAACCGGGGAGCTGTTTTTT.

As DNA, the CDR3 is TGTGCCTGGAGTGTACCAGGGTATGAAAAACTGTTTTTT. The encoded protein is CAWSVPGYEKLFF. This rearrangement joins TRBV30 to TRBJ1-4; a possible D gene is TRBD1 (5 bases). This CDR3 has 13 amino acids. Trimming cost V 0 bases and J 6 bases, with 8 bases left between them. The germline V gene has CDR1 GTSNPN and CDR2 SVGIG (reference sequence).

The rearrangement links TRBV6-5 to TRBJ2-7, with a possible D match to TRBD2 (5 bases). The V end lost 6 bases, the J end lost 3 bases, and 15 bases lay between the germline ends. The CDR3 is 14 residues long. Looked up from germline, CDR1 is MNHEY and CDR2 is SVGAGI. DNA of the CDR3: TGTGCCAGCAGCCCCCCCGGACTCTACTACGAGCAGTACTTC. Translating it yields CASSPPGLYYEQYF.

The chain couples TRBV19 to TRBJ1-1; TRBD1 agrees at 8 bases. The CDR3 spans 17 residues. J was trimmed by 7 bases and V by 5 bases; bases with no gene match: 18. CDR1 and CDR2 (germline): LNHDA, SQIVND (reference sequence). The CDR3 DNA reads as TGTGCCAGTAGTCCCGGGTTCGAGACAGGGGTCGAAGGTGAAGCTTTCTTT. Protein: CASSPGFETGVEGEAFF.

CDR3 sequence reads: CASRPRRDRGNEQFF. As DNA, the CDR3 is TGTGCCAGCAGGCCGCGCCGGGACAGGGGGAATGAGCAGTTCTTC. The chain recombines TRBV7-9 with TRBJ2-1, with 11 bases aligning to TRBD1. Germline CDR1 and CDR2: SEHNR and FQNEAQ (reference sequence). With V trimmed by 6 bases and J by 7 bases, 8 bases remained unmatched. The CDR3 loop spans 15 amino acids.